The 2 T cell receptor beta chains in this list originate from one sample, sequenced in a study of a mutant IDH1 vaccine in newly diagnosed glioma. The antigens of these receptors remain unknown. As to time point: week 11, during vaccination. Vaccine doses each comprised 300 ug of mutant IDH1 20-mer peptide, with topical imiquimod. Sequencing used immunoSEQ multiplex PCR; TCRdb keeps in-frame clones, though not all of them. The table includes 110,000 or so clones, 90% detected once. This sample comprised PBMCs, obtained from a glioma patient whose treatment included an IDH1 peptide vaccine. Every receptor here comes from a woman aged 50 to 60 with glioma.

The V gene is TRBV11-1, the J gene TRBJ1-5; 7 positions agree with TRBD1. The germline gives CDR1 SGHAT, CDR2 FQDESV (reference sequence). This CDR3 has 13 residues. Losses at the gene ends were 5 bases for V and 5 bases for J; bases not matched to a gene: 3. CDR3 protein: CASSQQGDQPQHF. The CDR3 DNA sequence: TGTGCCAGCAGCCAGCAGGGGGATCAGCCCCAGCATTTT.

The genes are TRBV19 and TRBJ1-1, with D perhaps TRBD1 (5 bases). CDR1 and CDR2 from the germline V gene are LNHDA and SQIVND (reference sequence). This CDR3 has 14 residues. Between the trimmed V and J ends, which lost 6 bases and 1 base, there was a span of 12 bases. CDR3 in amino acids: CASSPGRPNTEAFF. The CDR3 DNA sequence: TGTGCCAGTAGCCCGGGACGCCCGAACACTGAAGCTTTCTTT.